These T cell receptor beta chains were read from a single sample in a study of T-cell reconstitution after alpha-beta-depleted transplantation in children. TCRdb re-analysed the PCR reads in MiXCR, keeping a single row per CDR3 protein. The sample yields about 230,000 distinct CDR3 sequences, around 8.9% seen once. Here the sequenced sample was PBMCs from the stem cell graft donor, taken from the stem cell graft. The receptors were gathered from a human donor who donated a stem cell graft to a child with SCID. Both conserved end residues are part of each CDR3. The D gene is left open where the match is weak. Rows may omit the clone size; those that give it use once, few, many or a size class.

size	J	V	D	CDR3	DNA
many	TRBJ2-2	TRBV20-1	NA	CSARDGSGSGELFF	TGCAGTGCTAGAGATGGTTCCGGGTCCGGGGAGCTGTTTTTT
many	TRBJ2-1	TRBV9	NA	CASGGGPQTYNEQFF	TGTGCCAGTGGGGGGGGGCCCCAAACGTACAATGAGCAGTTCTTC
few	TRBJ1-2	TRBV7-9	NA	CASSLEAPNYGYTF	TGTGCCAGCAGCTTAGAGGCCCCTAACTATGGCTACACCTTC
many	TRBJ2-3	TRBV24-1	NA	CATSRVAGTDTQYF	TGTGCCACCAGTCGAGTAGCGGGCACAGATACGCAGTATTTT
many	TRBJ2-2	TRBV11-2	NA	CASSRTGIGVTGELFF	TGTGCCAGCAGCCGTACAGGGATAGGTGTCACCGGGGAGCTGTTTTTT
many	TRBJ2-3	TRBV5-1	NA	CASSSGQNTQYF	TGCGCCAGCAGCTCCGGACAGAATACGCAGTATTTT
few	TRBJ1-3	TRBV5-1	NA	CASSLAGPGNTIYF	TGCGCCAGCAGCTTGGCAGGGCCTGGAAACACCATATATTTT
NA	TRBJ2-3	TRBV5-1	NA	CASSVRNTDTQYF	TGCGCCAGCAGCGTGAGGAACACAGATACGCAGTATTTT
NA	TRBJ2-5	TRBV2	NA	CATSENGETQYF	TGTGCCACCAGTGAAAACGGGGAGACCCAGTACTTC
many	TRBJ1-5	TRBV5-1	TRBD1	CASSPGDRAGGPQHF	TGCGCCAGCAGCCCTGGGGACAGGGCGGGAGGGCCCCAGCATTTT
many	TRBJ2-6	TRBV20-1	NA	CSAPNRELSANVLTF	TGCAGTGCCCCGAACAGGGAGCTCTCCGCCAACGTCCTGACTTTC
NA	TRBJ1-4	TRBV27	TRBD1	CASSYGTGGGEKLFF	TGTGCCAGCAGTTATGGGACAGGGGGTGGTGAAAAACTGTTTTTT
many	TRBJ2-5	TRBV5-1	NA	CASLLGGRASQETQYF	TGCGCCAGCCTTCTTGGGGGTAGGGCCTCCCAGGAGACCCAGTACTTC
NA	TRBJ2-3	TRBV5-6	NA	CASSLGSATDTQYF	TGTGCCAGCAGCTTGGGATCAGCCACAGATACGCAGTATTTT
many	TRBJ2-5	TRBV11-2	TRBD2	CASSLGSSGIQETQYF	TGTGCCAGCAGCTTAGGATCTAGCGGAATACAAGAGACCCAGTACTTC
few	TRBJ1-3	TRBV7-3	TRBD1	CASSLGQPSSGNTIYF	TGTGCCAGCAGCCTGGGACAGCCAAGCTCTGGAAACACCATATATTTT
many	TRBJ1-6	TRBV5-1	NA	CASSPRDKGNSPLHF	TGCGCCAGCAGCCCAAGGGACAAGGGGAATTCACCCCTCCACTTT
many	TRBJ2-2	TRBV5-1	NA	CASSDAGLNTGELFF	TGCGCCAGCAGCGACGCAGGATTGAACACCGGGGAGCTGTTTTTT
many	TRBJ2-5	TRBV5-1	NA	CASSWYQETQYF	TGCGCCAGCAGCTGGTACCAAGAGACCCAGTACTTC
many	TRBJ1-1	TRBV5-1	NA	CASSQGSMNTEAFF	TGCGCCAGCAGCCAGGGGTCGATGAACACTGAAGCTTTCTTT
many	TRBJ1-4	TRBV5-1	NA	CASSLSQRGEKLFF	TGCGCCAGCAGCTTGTCCCAACGCGGTGAAAAACTGTTTTTT
many	TRBJ1-1	TRBV28	NA	CASRGVDSGAFF	TGTGCCAGCAGGGGCGTTGATTCCGGGGCTTTCTTT
few	TRBJ1-3	TRBV12-3/TRBV12-4	TRBD1	CASSPRRDRSHTIYF	TGTGCCAGCAGCCCACGTCGGGACAGGTCTCACACCATATATTTT
NA	TRBJ1-1	TRBV18	NA	CASSPGANTEAFF	TGTGCCAGCTCACCGGGGGCCAACACTGAAGCTTTCTTT
many	TRBJ2-7	TRBV5-1	NA	CASNPGEGYEQYF	TGCGCCAGTAACCCCGGCGAAGGCTACGAGCAGTACTTC
many	TRBJ2-5	TRBV6-5	NA	CASSYSFATETQYF	TGTGCCAGCAGTTACTCCTTCGCTACAGAGACCCAGTACTTC
once	TRBJ2-3	TRBV7-2	TRBD2	CASSSGRWGGSDTQYF	TGTGCCAGCAGCTCCGGGCGGTGGGGAGGGTCAGATACGCAGTATTTT
many	TRBJ2-2	TRBV6-5	NA	CASSYAGTTTGELFF	TGTGCCAGCAGTTATGCCGGGACCACCACCGGGGAGCTGTTTTTT
many	TRBJ2-1	TRBV12-3/TRBV12-4	TRBD2	CASRISGGPYNEQFF	TGTGCCAGCAGGATTAGCGGGGGGCCTTACAATGAGCAGTTCTTC
many	TRBJ2-1	TRBV18	TRBD1	CASSPRDRPYNEQFF	TGTGCCAGCTCACCCCGGGACAGACCTTACAATGAGCAGTTCTTC
NA	TRBJ2-7	TRBV7-2	NA	CASSPRRGNEQYF	TGTGCCAGCAGCCCGCGGCGAGGAAACGAGCAGTACTTC
many	TRBJ1-2	TRBV12-3/TRBV12-4	NA	CASSFGPRYGYTF	TGTGCCAGCAGTTTCGGGCCGAGGTATGGCTACACCTTC
many	TRBJ2-3	TRBV12-3/TRBV12-4	TRBD2	CASSFQTSGGAPGTDTQYF	TGTGCCAGCAGTTTCCAGACTAGCGGGGGGGCCCCCGGCACAGATACGCAGTATTTT
many	TRBJ2-2	TRBV12-3/TRBV12-4	NA	CASSRGRGFTGELFF	TGTGCCAGCAGTAGGGGTAGGGGGTTCACCGGGGAGCTGTTTTTT
NA	TRBJ1-6	TRBV6-2/TRBV6-3	NA	CASSYGSVNSPLHF	TGTGCCAGCAGTTACGGCAGCGTTAATTCACCCCTCCACTTT
many	TRBJ1-4	TRBV5-1	NA	CASSFTGTLNEKLFF	TGCGCCAGCAGCTTCACCGGGACACTAAATGAAAAACTGTTTTTT
many	TRBJ2-5	TRBV27	NA	CASSPSHLAQETQYF	TGTGCCAGCAGCCCCAGCCACCTAGCACAGGAGACCCAGTACTTC
many	TRBJ2-5	TRBV14	TRBD1	CASSQGSTGPQETQYF	TGTGCCAGCAGCCAAGGATCGACAGGGCCACAAGAGACCCAGTACTTC
many	TRBJ1-6	TRBV18	NA	CASSPGQLNSPLHF	TGTGCCAGCTCACCAGGACAGCTCAATTCACCCCTCCACTTT
NA	TRBJ2-7	TRBV29-1	NA	CSVGAGSYEQYF	TGCAGCGTTGGGGCAGGGAGCTACGAGCAGTACTTC
many	TRBJ2-1	TRBV29-1	TRBD1	CSTEGTAYNEQFF	TGCAGCACCGAAGGGACAGCCTACAATGAGCAGTTCTTC
many	TRBJ2-5	TRBV5-1	TRBD1	CASSSGQGQETQYF	TGCGCCAGCAGCTCCGGACAGGGTCAAGAGACCCAGTACTTC
NA	TRBJ2-1	TRBV28	TRBD2	CASSFGTSGYNEQFF	TGTGCCAGCAGTTTCGGGACTAGCGGGTACAATGAGCAGTTCTTC
many	TRBJ2-7	TRBV5-1	TRBD1	CASSSTGVSYEQYF	TGCGCCAGCAGCTCGACAGGGGTCTCCTACGAGCAGTACTTC
NA	TRBJ2-1	TRBV29-1	TRBD2	CSVVVSGGYNEQFF	TGCAGCGTTGTTGTTTCGGGGGGCTACAATGAGCAGTTCTTC
few	TRBJ2-7	TRBV28	TRBD2	CASRRTSPLYEQYF	TGTGCCAGCAGAAGGACTAGCCCTTTATACGAGCAGTACTTC
many	TRBJ2-3	TRBV5-1	NA	CASSLTQQGSTDTQYF	TGCGCCAGCAGCTTGACTCAACAAGGTAGCACAGATACGCAGTATTTT
many	TRBJ1-3	TRBV6-5	NA	CASSTGSPNTIYF	TGTGCCAGCAGTACAGGGAGTCCAAACACCATATATTTT
many	TRBJ1-1	TRBV5-6	NA	CASSLFDTEAFF	TGTGCCAGCAGCTTGTTCGACACTGAAGCTTTCTTT
many	TRBJ2-7	TRBV20-1	TRBD2	CSASVIAGTYEQYF	TGCAGTGCTAGTGTTATAGCGGGGACCTACGAGCAGTACTTC
many	TRBJ1-5	TRBV6-2/TRBV6-3	TRBD1	CASSYTGGSNQPQHF	TGTGCCAGCAGTTACACAGGGGGGAGCAATCAGCCCCAGCATTTT
many	TRBJ2-3	TRBV5-1	NA	CASSLAGHPSTDTQYF	TGCGCCAGCAGCTTGGCCGGGCATCCTAGCACAGATACGCAGTATTTT
many	TRBJ2-7	TRBV12-3/TRBV12-4	NA	CASRLNRLGIYEQYF	TGTGCCAGCAGGCTTAACAGGTTGGGTATCTACGAGCAGTACTTC
many	TRBJ2-1	TRBV6-5	TRBD1	CASSYPGQGTFF	TGTGCCAGCAGTTACCCCGGACAGGGAACGTTCTTC
NA	TRBJ1-4	TRBV18	NA	CASSVVGSEANEKLFF	TGTGCCAGCTCCGTCGTGGGGTCTGAGGCTAATGAAAAACTGTTTTTT
NA	TRBJ2-5	TRBV7-2	NA	CASSLSGRFPGETQYF	TGTGCCAGCAGCTTAAGTGGCCGGTTCCCGGGGGAGACCCAGTACTTC
many	TRBJ1-2	TRBV5-1	NA	CASKPFGQSHSYGYTF	TGCGCCAGCAAGCCCTTCGGACAGAGCCACAGCTATGGCTACACCTTC
NA	TRBJ2-7	TRBV7-2	NA	CASSLALASEQYF	TGTGCCAGCAGCTTAGCGCTTGCCAGCGAGCAGTACTTC
many	TRBJ1-2	TRBV5-1	NA	CASSLVSADGYTF	TGCGCCAGCAGCTTGGTGTCGGCCGATGGCTACACCTTC
many	TRBJ2-3	TRBV5-1	NA	CASSLGAVTDTQYF	TGCGCCAGCAGCTTGGGGGCAGTCACAGATACGCAGTATTTT